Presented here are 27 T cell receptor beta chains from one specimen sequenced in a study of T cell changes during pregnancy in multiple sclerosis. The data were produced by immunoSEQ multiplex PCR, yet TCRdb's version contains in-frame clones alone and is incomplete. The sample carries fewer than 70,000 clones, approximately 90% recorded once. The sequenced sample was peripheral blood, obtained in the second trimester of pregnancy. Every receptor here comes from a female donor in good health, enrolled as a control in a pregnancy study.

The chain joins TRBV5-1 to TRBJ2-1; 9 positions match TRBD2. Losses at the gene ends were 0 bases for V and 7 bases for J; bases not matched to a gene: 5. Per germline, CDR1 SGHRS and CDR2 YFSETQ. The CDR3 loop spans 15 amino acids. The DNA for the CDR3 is TGCGCCAGCAGCTTGGGCGGGGGGGGTGTAAATGAGCAGTTCTTC. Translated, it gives CASSLGGGGVNEQFF.

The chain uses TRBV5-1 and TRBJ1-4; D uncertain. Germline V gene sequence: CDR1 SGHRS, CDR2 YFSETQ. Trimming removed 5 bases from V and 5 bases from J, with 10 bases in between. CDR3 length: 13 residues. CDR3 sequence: CASRTRPNEKLFF. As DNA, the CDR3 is TGCGCCAGCAGGACTCGGCCAAATGAAAAACTGTTTTTT.

The CDR3, as DNA: TGTGCCAGCTCACCACCGGGGGGGTCTGGTCAGCCCCAGCATTTT. Its protein is CASSPPGGSGQPQHF. The chain combines TRBV18 with TRBJ1-5, with D possibly being TRBD1 (5 bases). The V end was cut by 0 bases, the J end by 6 bases, with 12 bases between. The CDR3 totals 15 residues. The germline V gene encodes CDR1 KGHSH and CDR2 LQKENI.

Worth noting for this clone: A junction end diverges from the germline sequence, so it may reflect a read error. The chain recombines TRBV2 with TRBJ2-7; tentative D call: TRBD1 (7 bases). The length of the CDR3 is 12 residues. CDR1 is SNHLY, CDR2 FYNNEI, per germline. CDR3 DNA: TGTGCCGGCAGGGGGGACTCGTACGAGCAGTACTTC. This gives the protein CAGRGDSYEQYF.

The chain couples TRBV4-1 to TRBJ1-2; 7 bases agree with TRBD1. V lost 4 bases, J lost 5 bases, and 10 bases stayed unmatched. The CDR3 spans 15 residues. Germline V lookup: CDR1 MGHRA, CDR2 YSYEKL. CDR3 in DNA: TGCGCCAGCAGCCCGGGGGAGACAGGGCTTTATGGCTACACCTTC. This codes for CASSPGETGLYGYTF.

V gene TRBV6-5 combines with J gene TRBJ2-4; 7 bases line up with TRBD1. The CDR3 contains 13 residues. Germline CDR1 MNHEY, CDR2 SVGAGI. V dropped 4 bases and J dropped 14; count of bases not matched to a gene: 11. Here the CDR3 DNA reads TGTGCCAGCAGTTGGCCAGGGGGTCGAAGAGAGTACTTC. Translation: CASSWPGGRREYF.

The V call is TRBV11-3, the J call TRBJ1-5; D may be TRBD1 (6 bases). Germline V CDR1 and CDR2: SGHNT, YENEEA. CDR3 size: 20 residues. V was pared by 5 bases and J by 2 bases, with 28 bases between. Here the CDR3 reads CASSPRTESLKRCGNQPQHF. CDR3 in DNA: TGTGCCAGCAGCCCCAGGACAGAGAGCCTTAAGCGCTGTGGCAATCAGCCCCAGCATTTT.

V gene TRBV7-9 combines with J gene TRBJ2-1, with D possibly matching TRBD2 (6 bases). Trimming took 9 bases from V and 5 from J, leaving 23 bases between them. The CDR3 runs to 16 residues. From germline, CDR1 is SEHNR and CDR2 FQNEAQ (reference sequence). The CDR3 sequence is CASPRGDWVAHNEQFF. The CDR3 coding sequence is TGTGCCAGTCCCCGCGGGGATTGGGTGGCCCACAATGAGCAGTTCTTC.

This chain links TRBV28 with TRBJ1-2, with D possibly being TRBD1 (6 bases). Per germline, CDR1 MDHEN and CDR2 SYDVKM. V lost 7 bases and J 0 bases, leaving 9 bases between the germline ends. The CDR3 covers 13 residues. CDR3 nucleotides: TGTGCCAGCAACAGGGCTCCTAACTATGGCTACACCTTC. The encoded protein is CASNRAPNYGYTF.

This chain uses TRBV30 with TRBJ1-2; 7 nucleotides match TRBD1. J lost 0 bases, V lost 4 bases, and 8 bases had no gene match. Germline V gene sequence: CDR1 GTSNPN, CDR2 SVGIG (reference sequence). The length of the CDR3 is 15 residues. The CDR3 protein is CAWKWTGRANYGYTF. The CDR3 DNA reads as TGTGCCTGGAAGTGGACAGGCCGAGCTAACTATGGCTACACCTTC.

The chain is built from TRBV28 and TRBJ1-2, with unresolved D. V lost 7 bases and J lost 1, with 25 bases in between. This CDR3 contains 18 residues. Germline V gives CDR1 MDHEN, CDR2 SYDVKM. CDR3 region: CASTLTMKRRPVNYGYTF. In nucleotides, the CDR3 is TGTGCCAGCACCTTAACAATGAAGCGACGCCCCGTTAACTATGGCTACACCTTC.

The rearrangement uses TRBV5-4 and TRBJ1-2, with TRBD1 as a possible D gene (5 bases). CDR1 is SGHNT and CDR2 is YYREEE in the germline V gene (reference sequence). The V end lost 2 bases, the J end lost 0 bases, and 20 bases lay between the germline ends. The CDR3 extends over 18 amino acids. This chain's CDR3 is CASSLSGASSRTNYGYTF. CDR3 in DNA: TGTGCCAGCAGCTTATCTGGGGCCAGTTCACGGACTAACTATGGCTACACCTTC.

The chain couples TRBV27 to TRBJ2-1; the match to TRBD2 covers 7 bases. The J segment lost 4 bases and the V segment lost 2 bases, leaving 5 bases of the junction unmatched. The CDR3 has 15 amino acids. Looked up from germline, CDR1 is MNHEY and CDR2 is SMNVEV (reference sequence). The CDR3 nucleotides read TGTGCCAGCAGTTTAAAGGTGGGGGGGTACAATGAGCAGTTCTTC. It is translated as CASSLKVGGYNEQFF.

Written as DNA, the CDR3 is TGTGCCAGCAGCAATCTTTTGGGCGGGTTGAGGGAAAAACTGTTTTTT. Amino acids: CASSNLLGGLREKLFF. This sequence joins TRBV21-1 and TRBJ1-4. TRBV21-1 constitutes a pseudogene. The CDR3 runs to 16 residues.

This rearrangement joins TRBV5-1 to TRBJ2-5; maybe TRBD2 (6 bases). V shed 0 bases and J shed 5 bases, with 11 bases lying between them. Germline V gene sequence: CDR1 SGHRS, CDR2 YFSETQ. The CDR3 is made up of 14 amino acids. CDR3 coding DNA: TGCGCCAGCAGCTTGGGCGGGGTTGCGGAGACCCAGTACTTC. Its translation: CASSLGGVAETQYF.

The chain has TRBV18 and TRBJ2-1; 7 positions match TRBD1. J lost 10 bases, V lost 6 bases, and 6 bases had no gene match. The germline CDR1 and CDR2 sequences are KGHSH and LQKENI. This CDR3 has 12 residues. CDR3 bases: TGTGCCAGCTCCCAGACCAGGGGGGAGCAGTTCTTC. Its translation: CASSQTRGEQFF. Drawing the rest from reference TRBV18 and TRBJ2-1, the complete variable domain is NAGVMQNPRHLVRRRGQEARLRCSPMKGHSHVYWYRQLPEEGLKFMVYLQKENIIDESGMPKERFSAEFPKEGPSILRIQQVVRGDSAAYFCASSQTRGEQFFGPGTRLTVL.

The CDR3 nucleotides are TGTGCCAGCAGTGAAGCAGACAGGGAAAATCAGCCCCAGCATTTT. This codes for CASSEADRENQPQHF. V usage is TRBV2 and J usage is TRBJ1-5, with 7 bases that match TRBD1. This CDR3 region has 15 residues. V shed 0 bases and J 4 bases; nucleotides not matched to a gene: 3. Germline V gene sequence: CDR1 SNHLY, CDR2 FYNNEI.

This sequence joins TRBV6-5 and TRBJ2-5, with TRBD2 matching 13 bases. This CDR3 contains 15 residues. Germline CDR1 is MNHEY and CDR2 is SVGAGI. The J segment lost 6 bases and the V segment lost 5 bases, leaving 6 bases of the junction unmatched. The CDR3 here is CASSPGLAGLKTQYF. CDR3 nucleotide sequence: TGTGCCAGCAGTCCGGGACTAGCGGGGTTGAAGACCCAGTACTTC.

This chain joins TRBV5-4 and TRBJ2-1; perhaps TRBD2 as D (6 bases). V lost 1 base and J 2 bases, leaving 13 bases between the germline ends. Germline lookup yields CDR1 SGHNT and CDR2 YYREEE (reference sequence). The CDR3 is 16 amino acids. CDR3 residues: CASSLSGGVAYNEQFF. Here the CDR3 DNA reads TGTGCCAGCAGCTTGAGTGGCGGGGTGGCCTACAATGAGCAGTTCTTC.

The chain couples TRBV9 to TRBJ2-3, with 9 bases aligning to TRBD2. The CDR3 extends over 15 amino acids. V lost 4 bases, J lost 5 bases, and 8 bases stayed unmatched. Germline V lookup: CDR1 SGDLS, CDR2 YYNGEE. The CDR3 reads CASSPRGGALDTQYF. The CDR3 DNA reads TGTGCCAGCAGCCCGCGGGGGGGGGCCCTAGATACGCAGTATTTT.

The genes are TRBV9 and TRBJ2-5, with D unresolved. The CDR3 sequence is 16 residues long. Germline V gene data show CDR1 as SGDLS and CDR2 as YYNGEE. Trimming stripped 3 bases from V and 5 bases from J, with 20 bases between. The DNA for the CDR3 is TGTGCCAGCAGCGCCCCTGCTAGAGGTTTACGGGAGACCCAGTACTTC. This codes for CASSAPARGLRETQYF.

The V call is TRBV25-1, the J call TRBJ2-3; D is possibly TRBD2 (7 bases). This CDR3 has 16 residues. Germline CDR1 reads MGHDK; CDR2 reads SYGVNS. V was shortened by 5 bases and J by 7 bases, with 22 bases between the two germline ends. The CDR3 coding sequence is TGTGCCAGCAGTATCACAATTAGGGGGGGGCTATATACGCAGTATTTT. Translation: CASSITIRGGLYTQYF.

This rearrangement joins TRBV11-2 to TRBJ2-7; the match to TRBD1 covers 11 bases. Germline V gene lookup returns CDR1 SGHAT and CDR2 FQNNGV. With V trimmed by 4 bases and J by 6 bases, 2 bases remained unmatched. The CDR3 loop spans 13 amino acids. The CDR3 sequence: CASSSGTGGEQYF. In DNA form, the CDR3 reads TGTGCCAGCAGCTCCGGGACAGGGGGCGAGCAGTACTTC.

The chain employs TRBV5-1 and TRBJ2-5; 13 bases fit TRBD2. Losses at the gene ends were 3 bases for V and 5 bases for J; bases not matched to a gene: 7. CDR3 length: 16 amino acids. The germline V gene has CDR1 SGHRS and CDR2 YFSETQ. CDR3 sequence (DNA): TGCGCCAGCAGCTCCGGACTAGCGGGAGTAGGGGAGACCCAGTACTTC. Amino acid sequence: CASSSGLAGVGETQYF.

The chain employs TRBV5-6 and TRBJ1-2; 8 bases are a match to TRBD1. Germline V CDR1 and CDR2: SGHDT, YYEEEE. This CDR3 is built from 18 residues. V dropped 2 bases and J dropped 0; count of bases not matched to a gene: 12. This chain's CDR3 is CASSFGLLRQGTNYGYTF. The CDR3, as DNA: TGTGCCAGCAGCTTTGGCCTCCTCCGACAGGGGACTAACTATGGCTACACCTTC.

Written as DNA, the CDR3 is TGTGCCAGCAGTTACGTGGGGACAATAAAGGAGCTGTTTTTT. It yields the protein CASSYVGTIKELFF. The V call is TRBV6-5, the J call TRBJ2-2, with a possible D match to TRBD1 (6 bases). The length of the CDR3 is 14 residues. Trimming stripped 2 bases from V and 10 bases from J, with 14 bases between. CDR1 and CDR2 (germline): MNHEY, SVGAGI.

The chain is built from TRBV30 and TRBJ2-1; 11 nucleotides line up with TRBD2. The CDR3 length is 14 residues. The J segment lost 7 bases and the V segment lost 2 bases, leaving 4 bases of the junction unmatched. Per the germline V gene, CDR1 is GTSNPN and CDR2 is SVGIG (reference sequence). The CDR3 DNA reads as TGTGCCTGGAGTAGGGGACTAGCGGCAAATGAGCAGTTCTTC. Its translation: CAWSRGLAANEQFF.